This passage covers 2 T cell receptor beta chains from one sample sequenced in a study of shared clonotypes between healthy human individuals. Only in-frame clones appear in the TCRdb table, and some are missing; sequencing was by immunoSEQ multiplex PCR. The sample shows 950,000 to 1,300,000 clones, about 75% of them seen only once. Material for sequencing was memory CD4+ T cells sorted from blood. Subset reported: CD45RA-negative fraction. The receptors shown here come from a young man in good health.

The rearrangement uses TRBV4-1 and TRBJ2-7, with TRBD1 matching over 7 bases. Germline CDR1 and CDR2: MGHRA and YSYEKL. The CDR3 sequence is 15 residues long. Trimming cost V 4 bases and J 2 bases; bases outside gene matches: 8. CDR3 protein: CASSRQDRDPYEQYF. The CDR3 DNA reads as TGCGCCAGCAGCCGGCAAGACAGGGATCCCTACGAGCAGTACTTC.

The V and J genes are TRBV6-1 and TRBJ1-2; D remains unclear. The CDR3 consists of 13 residues. The V end was cut by 7 bases, the J end by 4 bases, with 13 bases between. The germline gives CDR1 MNHNS, CDR2 SASEGT. In DNA form, the CDR3 reads TGTGCCAGCACCACGGACGTAATCTATGGCTACACCTTC. Its translation is CASTTDVIYGYTF.